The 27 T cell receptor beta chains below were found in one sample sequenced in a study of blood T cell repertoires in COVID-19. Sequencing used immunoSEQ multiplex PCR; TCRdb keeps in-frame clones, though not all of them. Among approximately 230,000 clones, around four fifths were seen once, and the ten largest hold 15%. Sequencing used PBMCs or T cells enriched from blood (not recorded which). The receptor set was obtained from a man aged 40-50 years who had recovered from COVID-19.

In DNA form, the CDR3 reads TGTGCCAGCAGTGTAATAGTCGTGCAGTACTTC. It translates to CASSVIVVQYF. V and J are TRBV2 and TRBJ2-7, with D unresolved. This CDR3 comprises 11 residues. V was trimmed by 4 bases and J by 9 bases, leaving 10 bases between them. Looked up from germline, CDR1 is SNHLY and CDR2 is FYNNEI. The whole variable domain, filled in from reference TRBV2 and TRBJ2-7, reads EPEVTQTPSHQVTQMGQEVILRCVPISNHLYFYWYRQILGQKVEFLVSFYNNEISEKSEIFDDQFSVERPDGSNFTLKIRSTKLEDSAMYFCASSVIVVQYFGPGTRLTVT.

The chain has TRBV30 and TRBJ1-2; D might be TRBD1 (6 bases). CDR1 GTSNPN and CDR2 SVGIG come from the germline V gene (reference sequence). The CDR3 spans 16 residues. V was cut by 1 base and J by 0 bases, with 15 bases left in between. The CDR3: CAWSEWKRQANYGYTF. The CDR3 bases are TGTGCCTGGAGTGAATGGAAAAGACAGGCTAACTATGGCTACACCTTC.

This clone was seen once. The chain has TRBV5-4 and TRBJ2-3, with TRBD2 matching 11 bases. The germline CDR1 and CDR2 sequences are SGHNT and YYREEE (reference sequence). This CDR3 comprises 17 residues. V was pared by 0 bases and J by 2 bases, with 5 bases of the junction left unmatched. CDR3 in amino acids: CASSLGGGLADTDTQYF. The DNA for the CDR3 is TGTGCCAGCAGCTTGGGGGGGGGACTAGCGGACACAGATACGCAGTATTTT.

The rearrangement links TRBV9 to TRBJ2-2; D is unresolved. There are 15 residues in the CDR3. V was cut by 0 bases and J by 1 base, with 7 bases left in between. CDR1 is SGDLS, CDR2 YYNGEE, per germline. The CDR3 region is CASSVAYMNTGELFF. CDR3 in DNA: TGTGCCAGCAGCGTAGCTTACATGAACACCGGGGAGCTGTTTTTT. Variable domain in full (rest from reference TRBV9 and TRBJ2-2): DSGVTQTPKHLITATGQRVTLRCSPRSGDLSVYWYQQSLDQGLQFLIQYYNGEERAKGNILERFSAQQFPDLHSELNLSSLELGDSALYFCASSVAYMNTGELFFGEGSRLTVL.

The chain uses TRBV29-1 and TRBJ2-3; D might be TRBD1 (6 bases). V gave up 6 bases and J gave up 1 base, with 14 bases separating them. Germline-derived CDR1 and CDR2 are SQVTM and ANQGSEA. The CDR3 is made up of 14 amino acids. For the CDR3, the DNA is TGCAGCGTCCTACAGGGTGTGGGCACAGATACGCAGTATTTT. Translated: CSVLQGVGTDTQYF.

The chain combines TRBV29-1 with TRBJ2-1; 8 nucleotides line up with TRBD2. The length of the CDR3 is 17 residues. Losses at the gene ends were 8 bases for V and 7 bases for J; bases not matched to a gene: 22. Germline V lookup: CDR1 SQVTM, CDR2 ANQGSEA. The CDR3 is CSTRGASGLRRGNEQFF. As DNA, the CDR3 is TGCAGCACCCGCGGGGCTAGCGGGCTACGACGGGGGAATGAGCAGTTCTTC.

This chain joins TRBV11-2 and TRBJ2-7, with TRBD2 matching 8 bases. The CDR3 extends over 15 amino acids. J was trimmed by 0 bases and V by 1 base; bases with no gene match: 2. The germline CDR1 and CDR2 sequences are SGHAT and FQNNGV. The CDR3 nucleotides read TGTGCCAGCAGCTTAGGAGGGACTAGCTCCTACGAGCAGTACTTC. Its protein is CASSLGGTSSYEQYF.

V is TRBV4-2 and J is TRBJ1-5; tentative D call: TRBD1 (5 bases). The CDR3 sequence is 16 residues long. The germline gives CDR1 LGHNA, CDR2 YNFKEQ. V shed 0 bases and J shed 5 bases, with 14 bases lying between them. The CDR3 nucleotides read TGTGCCAGCAGCCAAGACCTATTGGGGGGGGATCAGCCCCAGCATTTT. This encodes CASSQDLLGGDQPQHF.

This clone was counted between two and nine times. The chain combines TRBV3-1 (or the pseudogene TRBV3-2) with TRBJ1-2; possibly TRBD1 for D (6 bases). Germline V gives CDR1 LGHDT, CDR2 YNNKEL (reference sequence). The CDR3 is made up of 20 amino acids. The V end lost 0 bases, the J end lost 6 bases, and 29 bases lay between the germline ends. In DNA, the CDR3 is TGTGCCAGCAGCCAAGATCCCCCTAACCCAACAGGGCCATGGTCCCATGGCTACACCTTC. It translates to CASSQDPPNPTGPWSHGYTF.

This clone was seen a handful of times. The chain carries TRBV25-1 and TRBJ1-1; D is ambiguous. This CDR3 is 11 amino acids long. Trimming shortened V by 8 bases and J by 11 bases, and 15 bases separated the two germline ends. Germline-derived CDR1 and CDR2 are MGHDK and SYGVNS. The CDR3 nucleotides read TGTGCCAGCTTTTTGAGGAATAGGGCTTTCTTT. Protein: CASFLRNRAFF.

The CDR3 reads CASSIVRGNEKLFF. CDR3 bases: TGTGCCAGTAGTATTGTTCGGGGGAATGAAAAACTGTTTTTT. The chain has TRBV19 and TRBJ1-4; possibly TRBD1 for D (5 bases). In germline, CDR1 is LNHDA, CDR2 SQIVND (reference sequence). V was pared by 3 bases and J by 5 bases, with 10 bases between. This CDR3 region has 14 residues.

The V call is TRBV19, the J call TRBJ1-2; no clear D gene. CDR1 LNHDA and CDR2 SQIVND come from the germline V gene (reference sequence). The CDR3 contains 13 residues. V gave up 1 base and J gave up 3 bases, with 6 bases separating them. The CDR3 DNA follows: TGTGCCAGTAGTATAGGAGGAGACTATGGCTACACCTTC. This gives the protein CASSIGGDYGYTF.

The DNA of the CDR3 is TGTGCCAGCAGCCCCGGGACAGGGGAAATTACTGAAGCTTTCTTT. Translating gives CASSPGTGEITEAFF. The J gene is TRBJ1-1, the V gene TRBV11-3, with 10 nucleotides matching TRBD1. CDR1 and CDR2 from the germline V gene are SGHNT and YENEEA. Trimming took 5 bases from V and 5 from J; bases not matched to a gene: 8. The CDR3 extends over 15 amino acids.

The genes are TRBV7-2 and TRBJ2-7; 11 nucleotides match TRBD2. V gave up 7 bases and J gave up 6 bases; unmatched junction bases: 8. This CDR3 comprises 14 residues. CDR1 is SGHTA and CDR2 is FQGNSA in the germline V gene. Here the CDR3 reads CASTRTSGGSEQYF. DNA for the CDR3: TGTGCCAGCACCCGAACTAGCGGGGGATCCGAGCAGTACTTC. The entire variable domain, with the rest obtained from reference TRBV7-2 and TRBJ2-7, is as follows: GAGVSQSPSNKVTEKGKDVELRCDPISGHTALYWYRQSLGQGLEFLIYFQGNSAPDKSGLPSDRFSAERTGGSVSTLTIQRTQQEDSAVYLCASTRTSGGSEQYFGPGTRLTVT.

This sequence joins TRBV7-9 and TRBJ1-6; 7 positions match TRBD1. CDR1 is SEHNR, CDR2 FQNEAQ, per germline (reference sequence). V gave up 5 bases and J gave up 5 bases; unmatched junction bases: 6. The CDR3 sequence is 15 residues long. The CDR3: CASSPSGTDNSPLHF. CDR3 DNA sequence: TGTGCCAGCAGCCCTTCCGGGACAGATAATTCACCCCTCCACTTT.

The CDR3 protein is CASSTRDRGGDEQFF. The CDR3 nucleotides are TGTGCCAGCAGTACCCGGGACAGGGGAGGGGATGAGCAGTTCTTC. V is TRBV6-5 and J is TRBJ2-1; 10 bases map to TRBD1. The CDR3 has 15 residues. Trimming took 5 bases from V and 8 from J; bases not matched to a gene: 9. The germline V gene has CDR1 MNHEY and CDR2 SVGAGI.

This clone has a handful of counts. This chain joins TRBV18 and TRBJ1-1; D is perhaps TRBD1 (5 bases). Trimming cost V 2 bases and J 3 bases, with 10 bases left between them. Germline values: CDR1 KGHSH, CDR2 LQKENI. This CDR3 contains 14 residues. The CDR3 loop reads CASSPIVGDTEAFF. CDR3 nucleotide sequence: TGTGCCAGCTCACCAATCGTAGGGGACACTGAAGCTTTCTTT.

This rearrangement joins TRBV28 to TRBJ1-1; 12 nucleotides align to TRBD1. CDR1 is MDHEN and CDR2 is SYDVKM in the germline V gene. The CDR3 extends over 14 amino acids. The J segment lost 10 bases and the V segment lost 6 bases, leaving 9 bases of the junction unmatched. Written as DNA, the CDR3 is TGTGCCAGCAGCGGGGGACAGGGGGCGCTGAGAGCTTTCTTT. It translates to CASSGGQGALRAFF.

CDR3 coding DNA: TGTGCCAGCAGCTTCGAGCGCACTGAAGCTTTCTTT. It encodes CASSFERTEAFF. V and J are TRBV5-4 and TRBJ1-1, with D unclear. This CDR3 is 12 amino acids long. Germline CDR1 reads SGHNT; CDR2 reads YYREEE (reference sequence). The V and J ends lost 2 bases and 4 bases respectively, with 6 bases between them.

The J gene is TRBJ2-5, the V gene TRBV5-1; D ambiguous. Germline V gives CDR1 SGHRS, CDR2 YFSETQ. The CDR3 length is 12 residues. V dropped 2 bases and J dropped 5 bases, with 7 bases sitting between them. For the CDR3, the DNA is TGCGCCAGCAGCTTCTCGTCCGAGACCCAGTACTTC. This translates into CASSFSSETQYF.

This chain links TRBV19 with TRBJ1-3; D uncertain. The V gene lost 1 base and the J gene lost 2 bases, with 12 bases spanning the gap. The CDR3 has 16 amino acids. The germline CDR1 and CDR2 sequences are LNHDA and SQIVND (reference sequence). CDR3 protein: CASSIVGGITGNTIYF. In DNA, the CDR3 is TGTGCCAGTAGTATAGTCGGAGGAATAACTGGAAACACCATATATTTT.

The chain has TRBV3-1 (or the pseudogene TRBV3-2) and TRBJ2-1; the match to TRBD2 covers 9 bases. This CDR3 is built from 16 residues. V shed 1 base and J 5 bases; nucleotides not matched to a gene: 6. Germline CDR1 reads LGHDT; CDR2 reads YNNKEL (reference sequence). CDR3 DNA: TGTGCCAGCAGCCAAGCAGGACTAGCGCTACACAATGAGCAGTTCTTC. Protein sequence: CASSQAGLALHNEQFF.

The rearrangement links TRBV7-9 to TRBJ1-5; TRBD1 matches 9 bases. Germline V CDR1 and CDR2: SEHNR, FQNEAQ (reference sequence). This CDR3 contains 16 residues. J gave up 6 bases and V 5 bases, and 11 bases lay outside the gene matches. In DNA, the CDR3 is TGTGCCAGCAGCCGGGGACAGGGTGGGGTCGGTCAGCCCCAGCATTTT. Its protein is CASSRGQGGVGQPQHF.

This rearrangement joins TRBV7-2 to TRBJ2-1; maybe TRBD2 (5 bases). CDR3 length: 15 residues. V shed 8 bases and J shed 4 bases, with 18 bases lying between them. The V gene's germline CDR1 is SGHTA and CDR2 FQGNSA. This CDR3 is CASPSRGAGYNEQFF. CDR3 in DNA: TGTGCCAGCCCGTCCCGGGGAGCCGGTTACAATGAGCAGTTCTTC.

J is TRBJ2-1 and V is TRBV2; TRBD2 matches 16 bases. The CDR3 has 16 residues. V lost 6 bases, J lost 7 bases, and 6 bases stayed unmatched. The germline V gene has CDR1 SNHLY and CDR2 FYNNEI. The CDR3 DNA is TGTGCCAGCAGAGAGGGACTAGCGGGGGGGCTTAATGAGCAGTTCTTC. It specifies CASREGLAGGLNEQFF.

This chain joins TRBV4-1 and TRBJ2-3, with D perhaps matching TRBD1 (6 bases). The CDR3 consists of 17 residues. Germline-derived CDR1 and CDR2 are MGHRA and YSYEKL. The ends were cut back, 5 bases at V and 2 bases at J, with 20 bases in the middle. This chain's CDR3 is CASSGRGQGPTTDTQYF. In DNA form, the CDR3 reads TGCGCCAGCAGCGGCCGGGGTCAGGGGCCGACCACAGATACGCAGTATTTT.

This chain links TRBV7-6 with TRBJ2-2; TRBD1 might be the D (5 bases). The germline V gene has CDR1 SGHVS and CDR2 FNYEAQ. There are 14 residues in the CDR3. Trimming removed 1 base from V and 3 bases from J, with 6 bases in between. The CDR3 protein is CASSLGQYTGELFF. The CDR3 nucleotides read TGTGCCAGCAGCTTAGGACAGTACACCGGGGAGCTGTTTTTT.